Given below is one T cell receptor beta chain in context. No antigen is known for it. Trimming took off 4 bases at V and 9 bases at J, with 11 bases between the two ends. CDR1 and CDR2 (germline): SGHRS, YFSETQ. The CDR3 consists of 13 residues. Each PCR replicate from the sorted subsets contained around 0.2 ug DNA, which is some 31,000 T cell genomes. Libraries were prepared by immunoSEQ multiplex PCR; TCRdb keeps only in-frame clonotypes and omits some of them. The sample gives some 1 million clones, around 74% of which show up once; 1.4% to 1.5% is in the top ten. The sample comes from a study of shared clonotypes between healthy human individuals. Overall study context: Every donor yielded three CD4 naive, three CD4 memory, two CD8 naive and one CD8 memory plate.

Findings of the study overall: Sampling covered blood only; tissue repertoires likely differ. Of the naive CD4 clonotypes, around 5.2% were shared across several donors.

V and J are TRBV5-1 and TRBJ1-6; D call uncertain. The sample consisted of memory CD4+ T cells sorted from blood. Described subset: CD45RA-negative fraction. This clonotype was obtained from a man younger than 30 in good health. The CDR3 loop reads CASSPEGTSPLHF. The DNA of the CDR3 is TGCGCCAGCAGCCCGGAGGGCACTTCACCCCTCCACTTT.